A single sample gave rise to the 5 T cell receptor beta chains below, sequenced in a study of T cell responses to AZD1222 COVID-19 vaccine (TCRdb year 2021). Library construction relied on the immunoSEQ multiplex PCR assay. TCRdb holds this immuneACCESS table with in-frame rearrangements only. Some clones are missing; in checked studies, unresolved V genes explain under half, and the rest has no known cause. Across this sample there are about 59,000 clones, with 89% seen only once. The ten top clones hold 6% to 7.5% of the sample. In the paper's terms, the time point label means: about 28 days (+/-7) after the second vaccine dose. The sequences come from peripheral blood, collected 28 days after the second AZD1222 dose. All receptors derive from an adult who received the AZD1222 COVID-19 vaccine.

V is TRBV18 and J is TRBJ2-2; no reliable D call. V was pared by 1 base and J by 4 bases, with 10 bases between. Germline CDR1 is KGHSH and CDR2 is LQKENI. The CDR3 runs to 15 residues. CDR3 in amino acids: CASSPQGIGTGELFF. The CDR3 DNA follows: TGTGCCAGCTCACCACAGGGAATCGGCACCGGGGAGCTGTTTTTT.

This chain connects TRBV7-2 to TRBJ1-1; D possibly corresponds to TRBD1 (5 bases). Trimming took 3 bases from V and 1 from J, leaving 15 bases between them. The germline CDR1 and CDR2 sequences are SGHTA and FQGNSA. This CDR3 contains 16 residues. The CDR3, as DNA: TGTGCCAGCAGCTTGGCCGGGCCCGGGGGGAACACTGAAGCTTTCTTT. This translates into CASSLAGPGGNTEAFF. The full variable domain, with the rest looked up from reference TRBV7-2 and TRBJ1-1, is GAGVSQSPSNKVTEKGKDVELRCDPISGHTALYWYRQSLGQGLEFLIYFQGNSAPDKSGLPSDRFSAERTGGSVSTLTIQRTQQEDSAVYLCASSLAGPGGNTEAFFGQGTRLTVV.

This sequence joins TRBV14 and TRBJ1-1; D uncertain. The ends were cut back, 0 bases at V and 6 bases at J, with 14 bases in the middle. Germline V CDR1 and CDR2: SGHDN, FVKESK. This CDR3 region has 15 residues. The CDR3 is CASSQDLLWGSEAFF. CDR3 sequence (DNA): TGTGCCAGCAGCCAAGATCTCCTTTGGGGATCTGAAGCTTTCTTT.

The V and J genes are TRBV11-2 and TRBJ1-2; D not resolved. This CDR3 has 16 amino acids. V was shortened by 0 bases and J by 1 base, with 12 bases between the two germline ends. Germline values: CDR1 SGHAT, CDR2 FQNNGV. CDR3 coding DNA: TGTGCCAGCAGCTTAGATAATCCCCATGGTAACTATGGCTACACCTTC. Protein: CASSLDNPHGNYGYTF.

This chain joins TRBV7-2 and TRBJ2-7; TRBD1 agrees at 12 bases. Germline V gene data show CDR1 as SGHTA and CDR2 as FQGNSA. This CDR3 has 16 amino acids. V dropped 5 bases and J dropped 6; count of bases not matched to a gene: 11. The CDR3: CASSNIGTGGASEQYF. The CDR3 DNA sequence: TGTGCCAGCAGCAACATCGGGACAGGGGGCGCATCCGAGCAGTACTTC.